The sequence of this TCR beta chain was determined in a study of CD8 T cells in Susac syndrome. Germline V gene lookup returns CDR1 MDHEN and CDR2 SYDVKM. Trimming stripped 6 bases from V and 3 bases from J, with 20 bases between. The CDR3 is made up of 16 amino acids. Random-hexamer reverse transcription was applied to about 0.45 to 1 ug RNA. The method of amplification for TCR beta CDR3 was immunoSEQ multiplex PCR, covering 54 Vbeta and 13 Jbeta. Each CDR3 protein is one row after TCRdb ran MiXCR on the immunoSEQ multiplex PCR reads. The repertoire includes tens of thousands of distinct CDR3 sequences, 80% to 95% of them detected once, and 0.45% to 0.65% sits in the top ten.

The source material was CD8+ T cells from PBMCs. The chain uses TRBV28 and TRBJ1-1; tentative D call: TRBD1 (6 bases). The sequence derives from a human donor in good health. The CDR3 bases are TGTGCCAGCAGATCTCCTATGCAGCACAGGGACACTGAAGCTTTCTTT. Encoded protein: CASRSPMQHRDTEAFF. Drawing the rest from reference TRBV28 and TRBJ1-1, the complete variable domain is DVKVTQSSRYLVKRTGEKVFLECVQDMDHENMFWYRQDPGLGLRLIYFSYDVKMKEKGDIPEGYSVSREKKERFSLILESASTNQTSMYLCASRSPMQHRDTEAFFGQGTRLTVV.